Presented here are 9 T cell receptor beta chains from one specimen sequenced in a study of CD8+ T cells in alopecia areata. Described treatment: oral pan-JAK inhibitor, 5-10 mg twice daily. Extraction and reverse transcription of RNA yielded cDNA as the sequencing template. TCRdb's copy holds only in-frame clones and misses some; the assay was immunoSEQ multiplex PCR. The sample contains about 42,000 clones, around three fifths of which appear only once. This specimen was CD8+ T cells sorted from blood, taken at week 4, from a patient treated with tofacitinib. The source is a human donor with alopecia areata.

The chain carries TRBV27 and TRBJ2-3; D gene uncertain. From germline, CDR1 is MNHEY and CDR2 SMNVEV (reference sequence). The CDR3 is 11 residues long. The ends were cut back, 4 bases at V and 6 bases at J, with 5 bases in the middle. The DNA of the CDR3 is TGTGCCAGCAGTTGGGGTGATACGCAGTATTTT. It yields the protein CASSWGDTQYF.

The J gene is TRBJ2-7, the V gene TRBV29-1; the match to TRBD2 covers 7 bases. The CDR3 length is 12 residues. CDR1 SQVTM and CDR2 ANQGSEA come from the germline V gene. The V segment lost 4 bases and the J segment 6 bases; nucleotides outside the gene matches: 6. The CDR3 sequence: CSVVGEGSEQYF. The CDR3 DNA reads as TGCAGCGTTGTCGGGGAGGGATCCGAGCAGTACTTC.

Here the CDR3 reads CASSPFDRGTEAFF. The CDR3 nucleotides are TGTGCCAGCTCGCCATTTGACAGGGGTACTGAAGCTTTCTTT. V is TRBV18 and J is TRBJ1-1; 8 bases agree with TRBD1. The CDR3 extends over 14 amino acids. Trimming took 6 bases from V and 5 from J; bases not matched to a gene: 8. The germline gives CDR1 KGHSH, CDR2 LQKENI.

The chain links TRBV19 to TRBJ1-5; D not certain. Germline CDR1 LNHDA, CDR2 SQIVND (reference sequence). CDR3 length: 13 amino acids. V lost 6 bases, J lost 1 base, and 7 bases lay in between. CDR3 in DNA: TGTGCCAGTAGGGTCAGGAGCAATCAGCCCCAGCATTTT. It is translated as CASRVRSNQPQHF.

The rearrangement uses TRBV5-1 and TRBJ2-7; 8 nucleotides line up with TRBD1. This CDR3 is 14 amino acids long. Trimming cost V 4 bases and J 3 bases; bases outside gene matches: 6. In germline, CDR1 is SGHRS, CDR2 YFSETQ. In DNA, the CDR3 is TGCGCCAGCAGCAGGACAGGGAACGGCTACGAGCAGTACTTC. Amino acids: CASSRTGNGYEQYF.

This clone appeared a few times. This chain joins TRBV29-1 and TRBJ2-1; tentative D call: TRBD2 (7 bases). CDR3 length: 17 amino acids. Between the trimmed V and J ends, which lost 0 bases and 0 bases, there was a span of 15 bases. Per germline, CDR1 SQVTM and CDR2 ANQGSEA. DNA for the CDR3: TGCAGCGTTGAAGATCGGGGCGGGGGCCACTCCTACAATGAGCAGTTCTTC. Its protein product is CSVEDRGGGHSYNEQFF.

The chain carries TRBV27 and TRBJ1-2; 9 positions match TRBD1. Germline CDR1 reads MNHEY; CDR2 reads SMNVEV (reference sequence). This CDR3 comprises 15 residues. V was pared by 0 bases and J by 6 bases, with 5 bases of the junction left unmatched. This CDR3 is CASSLSGTGNDGYTF. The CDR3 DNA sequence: TGTGCCAGCAGTTTATCCGGGACAGGGAACGATGGCTACACCTTC.

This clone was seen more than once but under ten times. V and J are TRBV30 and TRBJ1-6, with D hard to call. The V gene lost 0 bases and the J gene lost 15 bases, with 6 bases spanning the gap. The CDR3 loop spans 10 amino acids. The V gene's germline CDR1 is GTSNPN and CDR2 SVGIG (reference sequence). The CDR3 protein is CAWSVRLLHF. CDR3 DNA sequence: TGTGCCTGGAGTGTACGTCTCCTCCACTTT.

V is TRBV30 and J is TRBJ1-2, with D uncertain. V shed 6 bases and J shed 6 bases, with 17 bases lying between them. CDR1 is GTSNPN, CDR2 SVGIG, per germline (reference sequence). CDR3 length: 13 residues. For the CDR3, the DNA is TGTGCCTGTCGGTTTTCCGGGGAAAATGGCTACACCTTC. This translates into CACRFSGENGYTF. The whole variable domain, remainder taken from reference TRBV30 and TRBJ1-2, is SQTIHQWPATLVQPVGSPLSLECTVEGTSNPNLYWYRQAAGRGLQLLFYSVGIGQISSEVPQNLSASRPQDRQFILSSKKLLLSDSGFYLCACRFSGENGYTFGSGTRLTVV.